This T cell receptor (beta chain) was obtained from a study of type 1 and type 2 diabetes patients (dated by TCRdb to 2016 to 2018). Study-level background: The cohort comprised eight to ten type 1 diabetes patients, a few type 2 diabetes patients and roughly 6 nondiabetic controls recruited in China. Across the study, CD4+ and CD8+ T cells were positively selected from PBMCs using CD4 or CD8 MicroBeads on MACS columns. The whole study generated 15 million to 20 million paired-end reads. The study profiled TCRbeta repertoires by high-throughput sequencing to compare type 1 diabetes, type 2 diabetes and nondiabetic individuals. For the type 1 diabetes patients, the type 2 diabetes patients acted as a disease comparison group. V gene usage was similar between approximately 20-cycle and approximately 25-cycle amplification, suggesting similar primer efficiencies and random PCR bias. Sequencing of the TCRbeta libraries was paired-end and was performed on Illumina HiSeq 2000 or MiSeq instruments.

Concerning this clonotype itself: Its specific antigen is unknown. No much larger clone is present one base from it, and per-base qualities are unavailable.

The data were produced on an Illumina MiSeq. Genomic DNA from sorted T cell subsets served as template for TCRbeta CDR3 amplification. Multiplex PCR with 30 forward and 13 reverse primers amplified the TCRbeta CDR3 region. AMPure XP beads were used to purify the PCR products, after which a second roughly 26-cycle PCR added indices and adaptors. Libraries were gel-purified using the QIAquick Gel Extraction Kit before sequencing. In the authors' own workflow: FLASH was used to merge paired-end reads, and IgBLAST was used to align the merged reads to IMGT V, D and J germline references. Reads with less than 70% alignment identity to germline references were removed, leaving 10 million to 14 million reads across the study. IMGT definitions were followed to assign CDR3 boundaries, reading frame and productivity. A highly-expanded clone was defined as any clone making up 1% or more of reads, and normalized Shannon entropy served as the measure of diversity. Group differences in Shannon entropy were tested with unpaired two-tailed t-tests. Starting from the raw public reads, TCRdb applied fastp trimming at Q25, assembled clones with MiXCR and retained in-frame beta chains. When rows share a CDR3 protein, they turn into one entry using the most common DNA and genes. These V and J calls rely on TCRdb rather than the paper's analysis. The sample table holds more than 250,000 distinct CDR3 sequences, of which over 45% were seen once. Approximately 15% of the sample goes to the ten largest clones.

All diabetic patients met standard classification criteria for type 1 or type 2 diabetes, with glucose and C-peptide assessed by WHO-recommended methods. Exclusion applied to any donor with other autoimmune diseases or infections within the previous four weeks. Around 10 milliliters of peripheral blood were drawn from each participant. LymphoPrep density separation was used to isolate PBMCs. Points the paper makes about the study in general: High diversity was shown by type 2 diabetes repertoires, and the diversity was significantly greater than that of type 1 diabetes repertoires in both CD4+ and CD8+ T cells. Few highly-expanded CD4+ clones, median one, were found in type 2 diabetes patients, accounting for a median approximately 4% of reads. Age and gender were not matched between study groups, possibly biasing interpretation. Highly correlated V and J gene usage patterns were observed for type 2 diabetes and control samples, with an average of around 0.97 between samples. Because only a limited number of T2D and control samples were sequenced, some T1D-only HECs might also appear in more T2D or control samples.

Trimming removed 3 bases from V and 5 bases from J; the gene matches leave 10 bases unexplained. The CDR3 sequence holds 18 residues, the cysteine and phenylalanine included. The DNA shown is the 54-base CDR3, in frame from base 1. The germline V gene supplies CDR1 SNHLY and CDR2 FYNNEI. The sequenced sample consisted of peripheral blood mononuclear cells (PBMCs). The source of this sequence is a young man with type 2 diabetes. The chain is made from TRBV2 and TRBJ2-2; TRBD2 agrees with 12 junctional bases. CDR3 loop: CASSDGTLAGGGTGELFF. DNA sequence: TGTGCCAGCAGTGACGGGACCCTAGCGGGGGGGGGAACCGGGGAGCTGTTTTTT.